These 15 T cell receptor beta chains share one sample of origin, sequenced in a study of blood T cell repertoires in COVID-19. Produced via immunoSEQ multiplex PCR; TCRdb's table is partial and in-frame only. Among fewer than 250,000 clones listed, around 89% were seen once. The sample was peripheral blood. These receptors were obtained from a man aged 65 to 79 with acute or convalescent COVID-19.

The V gene is TRBV19, the J gene TRBJ2-2; 7 nucleotides align to TRBD2. CDR1 and CDR2 (germline): LNHDA, SQIVND (reference sequence). The junction had 1 base not matched to a gene; V was cut back by 3 bases and J by 6 bases. The CDR3 totals 13 residues. Here the CDR3 reads CASSIRGAGELFF. DNA for the CDR3: TGTGCCAGTAGTATCCGGGGGGCCGGGGAGCTGTTTTTT.

V and J are TRBV2 and TRBJ1-5; TRBD1 might be the D (5 bases). The germline V gene encodes CDR1 SNHLY and CDR2 FYNNEI. V was shortened by 5 bases and J by 2 bases, with 10 bases between the two germline ends. The CDR3 consists of 14 residues. The CDR3 is CASSPGYGNQPQHF. CDR3 DNA sequence: TGTGCCAGCAGTCCAGGGTATGGCAATCAGCCCCAGCATTTT.

As DNA, the CDR3 is TGTGCCAGCTCGGACTTCGCGGGACAGGGTAATGGCTACACCTTC. Amino acids: CASSDFAGQGNGYTF. The J gene is TRBJ1-2, the V gene TRBV18; 9 nucleotides match TRBD1. The V gene's germline CDR1 is KGHSH and CDR2 LQKENI. The CDR3 contains 15 residues. J was trimmed by 6 bases and V by 6 bases; bases with no gene match: 11.

This sequence joins TRBV6-4 and TRBJ2-1; the D gene is possibly TRBD2 (5 bases). There are 14 residues in the CDR3. Germline CDR1 is MRHNA and CDR2 is SNTAGT. Trimming removed 0 bases at V and 6 bases at J, with 9 bases between. The CDR3 DNA reads as TGTGCCAGCAGTGACTCCCCCGGGGTCAATGAGCAGTTCTTC. It yields the protein CASSDSPGVNEQFF.

The chain uses TRBV11-3 and TRBJ1-1; D is unclear. The CDR3 covers 14 residues. V lost 3 bases and J 2 bases, leaving 10 bases between the germline ends. Germline V gene lookup returns CDR1 SGHNT and CDR2 YENEEA. The CDR3 loop is CASSFGGRNTEAFF. CDR3 nucleotides: TGTGCCAGCAGCTTTGGCGGGCGAAACACTGAAGCTTTCTTT.

The chain combines TRBV29-1 with TRBJ2-1; TRBD1 matches at 7 bases. V was clipped by 7 bases and J by 5 bases; unmatched bases: 11. This CDR3 is 14 amino acids long. Germline values: CDR1 SQVTM, CDR2 ANQGSEA. In DNA form, the CDR3 reads TGCAGCGCACGTCGCCGGGACAGACACAATGAGCAGTTCTTC. Protein: CSARRRDRHNEQFF.

This chain uses TRBV4-2 with TRBJ2-7; 9 bases are shared with TRBD1. Per germline, CDR1 LGHNA and CDR2 YNFKEQ. Germline trimming cut 7 bases from V and 4 bases from J; bases unmatched to any gene: 5. The length of the CDR3 is 13 residues. As DNA, the CDR3 is TGTGCCAGCACTCGGGACAGGGATTACGAGCAGTACTTC. Residues: CASTRDRDYEQYF.

This chain links TRBV18 with TRBJ2-1; 15 bases match TRBD2. J lost 1 base, V lost 3 bases, and 10 bases had no gene match. The CDR3 has 20 amino acids. Looked up from germline, CDR1 is KGHSH and CDR2 is LQKENI. CDR3 sequence reads: CASSPRGLAGGGGSYNEQFF. CDR3 DNA sequence: TGTGCCAGCTCACCTCGAGGACTAGCGGGAGGGGGCGGATCCTACAATGAGCAGTTCTTC.

The gene calls are TRBV9 and TRBJ2-7; D unresolved. The V and J ends lost 1 base and 0 bases respectively, with 8 bases between them. The CDR3 runs to 14 residues. Germline V gene lookup returns CDR1 SGDLS and CDR2 YYNGEE. CDR3 in amino acids: CASSVNGLSYEQYF. The CDR3, as DNA: TGTGCCAGCAGCGTAAACGGTCTCTCCTACGAGCAGTACTTC.

This chain links TRBV21-1 with TRBJ2-7; the tabulated D call, TRBD2, remains unverified against the DNA. TRBV21-1 is a listed pseudogene. The CDR3 is 15 residues long. This chain's CDR3 is CASSKVGGGGYEQYF. The DNA for the CDR3 is TGTGCCAGCAGCAAAGTCGGTGGCGGAGGGTACGAGCAGTACTTC.

The V and J genes are TRBV10-2 and TRBJ1-4, with 7 nucleotides matching TRBD1. V lost 6 bases and J lost 3; bases outside the gene matches: 10. The CDR3 loop spans 16 amino acids. The germline V gene has CDR1 WSHSY and CDR2 SAAADI. The CDR3 sequence: CASSADRAQSNEKLFF. DNA of the CDR3: TGCGCCAGCAGCGCCGACAGGGCTCAGTCTAATGAAAAACTGTTTTTT.

The chain carries TRBV7-2 and TRBJ1-2; D gene ambiguous. Trimming cost V 5 bases and J 8 bases, with 15 bases left between them. CDR3 length: 13 residues. Germline assignment: CDR1 SGHTA and CDR2 FQGNSA. CDR3 sequence: CASSLDLIGGYTF. The CDR3 DNA reads TGTGCCAGCAGCCTCGACTTAATAGGCGGCTACACCTTC.

The chain carries TRBV11-1 and TRBJ2-7; TRBD2 aligns across 10 bases. Germline V gene lookup returns CDR1 SGHAT and CDR2 FQDESV (reference sequence). There are 14 residues in the CDR3. Trimming cost V 8 bases and J 7 bases; bases outside gene matches: 11. The CDR3 nucleotides read TGTGCCAGCGCGTCTAGCGGGAGTCGTAGAGAGCAGTACTTC. Translation: CASASSGSRREQYF.

The chain couples TRBV9 to TRBJ2-1, with D possibly matching TRBD2 (6 bases). CDR3 length equals 15 residues. V was clipped by 3 bases and J by 10 bases, with 20 bases between them. From germline, CDR1 is SGDLS and CDR2 YYNGEE. CDR3 loop: CASSGYSGTPGEQFF. CDR3 DNA: TGTGCCAGCAGCGGTTACTCCGGGACTCCGGGAGAGCAGTTCTTC.

This clone has only one observation. The chain couples TRBV7-9 to TRBJ2-5, with 10 bases lining up with TRBD1. The CDR3 has 15 amino acids. Germline V gene lookup returns CDR1 SEHNR and CDR2 FQNEAQ (reference sequence). J lost 4 bases, V lost 1 base, and 3 bases had no gene match. The CDR3 DNA reads TGTGCCAGCAGCTTAGGGGGGGACAGGGGAGAGACCCAGTACTTC. This translates into CASSLGGDRGETQYF.